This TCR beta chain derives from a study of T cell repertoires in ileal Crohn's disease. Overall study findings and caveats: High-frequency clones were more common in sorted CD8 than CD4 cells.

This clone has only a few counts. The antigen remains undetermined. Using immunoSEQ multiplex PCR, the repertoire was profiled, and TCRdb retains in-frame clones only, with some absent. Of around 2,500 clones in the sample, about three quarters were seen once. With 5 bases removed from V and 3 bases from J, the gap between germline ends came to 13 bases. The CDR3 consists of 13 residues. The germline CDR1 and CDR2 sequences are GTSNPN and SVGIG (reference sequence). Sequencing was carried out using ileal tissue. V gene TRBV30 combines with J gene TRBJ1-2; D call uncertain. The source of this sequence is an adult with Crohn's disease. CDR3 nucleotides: TGTGCCTGGGCGAGGCTAACCCACTATGGCTACACCTTC. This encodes CAWARLTHYGYTF. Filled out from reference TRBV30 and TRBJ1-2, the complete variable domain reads SQTIHQWPATLVQPVGSPLSLECTVEGTSNPNLYWYRQAAGRGLQLLFYSVGIGQISSEVPQNLSASRPQDRQFILSSKKLLLSDSGFYLCAWARLTHYGYTFGSGTRLTVV.